This entry is about one T cell receptor (beta chain). The antigen is unknown. This specimen belongs to a study of T cells in localized non-small cell lung cancer. Study-wide points: A median around 55 of the top 100 tumor clones appeared in adjacent lung. Heterogeneity is still possible, as just one tumor region was sequenced. Higher blood T cell density went with longer overall survival.

Clones were read by immunoSEQ multiplex PCR, and TCRdb kept only the in-frame ones, dropping some. This sample has under 25,000 clones, with around nine tenths found just once. Trimming cost V 6 bases and J 8 bases; bases outside gene matches: 6. This CDR3 is built from 13 residues. Germline CDR1 is SGHVS and CDR2 is FQNEAQ. This receptor was obtained from a man aged 40-75 years with stage I squamous cell lung carcinoma. The sequencing here drew on peripheral blood, taken before any cancer treatment. The chain uses TRBV7-8 and TRBJ1-4; 7 bases fit TRBD1. As DNA, the CDR3 is TGTGCCAGCAGTAAGGGGGCTGGGGAAAAACTGTTTTTT. Translation: CASSKGAGEKLFF.